This TCR beta chain originates from a study of shared clonotypes between healthy human individuals. As for the study in general: Each donor contributed plates that comprised three CD4 naive, three CD4 memory, two CD8 naive and one CD8 memory.

CD8 cells classed as naive were CD45RO-negative and positively selected for CCR7, excluding terminally differentiated effector memory CD45RA+ cells. Per the original methods: ImmunoSEQ sequences covered only the junction and lacked quality scores; filtering therefore differed. Clones were read by immunoSEQ multiplex PCR, and TCRdb kept only the in-frame ones, dropping some. V, J and clone size derive from that table, while D and trimming were established from the DNA sequence. The sample shows about 2 million clones, about 95% of them seen only once. Overall study results and limits: Naive CD4 clonotypes overlapped across a handful of donors at roughly 5.1%.

This CDR3 comprises 17 residues. Germline trimming cut 4 bases from V and 1 base from J; bases unmatched to any gene: 12. Germline CDR1 reads SGHRS; CDR2 reads YFSETQ. Concerning this clone itself: Its antigen is not known.

The V and J genes are TRBV5-1 and TRBJ2-3; 7 nucleotides agree with TRBD1. Specimen: naive CD8+ T cells sorted from blood. The clonotype originates from a young man in good health. CDR3 in DNA: TGCGCCAGCAGCGCCTCCGGGACAGAGATCCGCACAGATACGCAGTATTTT. It translates to CASSASGTEIRTDTQYF.